This TCR beta chain was recovered during a study of T cells expressing NK-cell markers. Study details: From sorted CD3+CD56+NKG2C+, CD3+CD56+NKG2C- and CD3+CD56-NKG2C+ T cells came the TCR beta repertoires. General observations from the study: A few donors likewise had their CD3+CD56-NKG2C+ fraction led by these clonotypes.

Germline assignment: CDR1 MNHNS and CDR2 SASEGT. The length of the CDR3 is 15 residues. TCRdb reprocessed the 5' RACE reads and keeps a single row for each CDR3 protein, giving no DNA. The table for this sample gives about 440,000 distinct CDR3 sequences. A remark on this clonotype: Its antigen is undetermined.

The clonotype originates from a woman aged 18 to 75 in good health. The specimen sequenced was blood T cells: a sorted CD56 or NKG2C T cell subset, CD4+ or CD8+ T cells, or bulk PBMC T cells (not recorded which). This chain links TRBV6-1 with TRBJ2-1. The CDR3 spells CATTMTWGGYNEQFF.